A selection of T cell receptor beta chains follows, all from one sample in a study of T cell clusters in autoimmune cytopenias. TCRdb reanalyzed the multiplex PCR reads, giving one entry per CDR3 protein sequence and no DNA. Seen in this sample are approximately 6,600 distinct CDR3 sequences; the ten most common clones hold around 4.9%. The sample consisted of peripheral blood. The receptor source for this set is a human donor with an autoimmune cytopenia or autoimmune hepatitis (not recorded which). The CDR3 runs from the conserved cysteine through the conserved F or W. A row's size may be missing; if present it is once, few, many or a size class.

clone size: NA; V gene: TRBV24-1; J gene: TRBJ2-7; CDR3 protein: CATTFSGCLYEQYF
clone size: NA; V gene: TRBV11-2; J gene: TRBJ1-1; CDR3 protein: CASSWTGVNTEAFF
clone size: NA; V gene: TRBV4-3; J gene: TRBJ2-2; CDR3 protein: CASSQGWPDNTGELFF
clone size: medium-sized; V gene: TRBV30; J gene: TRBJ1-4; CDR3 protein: CAWSVSSATNEKLFF
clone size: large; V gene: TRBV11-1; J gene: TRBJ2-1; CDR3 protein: CASSLGFGGAYNEQFF
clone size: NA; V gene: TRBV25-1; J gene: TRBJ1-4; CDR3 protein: CASRQGREKLFF
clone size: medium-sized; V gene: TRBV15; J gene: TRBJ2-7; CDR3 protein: CATSRQGYDEQYF
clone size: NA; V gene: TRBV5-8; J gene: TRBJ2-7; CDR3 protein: CASSLIHRSYEQYF
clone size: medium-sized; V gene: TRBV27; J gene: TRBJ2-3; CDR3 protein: CASSPPVLAGGTDTQYF
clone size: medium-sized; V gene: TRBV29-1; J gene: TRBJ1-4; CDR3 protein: CSVGHNNEKLFF
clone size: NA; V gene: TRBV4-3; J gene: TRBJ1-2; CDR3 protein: CASSQDRQRANYGYTF
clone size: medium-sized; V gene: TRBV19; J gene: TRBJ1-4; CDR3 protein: CASSIYGEKLFF
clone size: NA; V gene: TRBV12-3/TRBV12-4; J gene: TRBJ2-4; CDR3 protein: CASGGGVPPSGRVKNIQYF
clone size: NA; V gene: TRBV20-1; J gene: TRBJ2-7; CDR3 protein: CSARDGGRVHEQYF
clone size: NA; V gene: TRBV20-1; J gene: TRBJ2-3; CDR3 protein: CSASLTSGGGWYTDTQYF
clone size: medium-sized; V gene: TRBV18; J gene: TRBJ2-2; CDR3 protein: CASLQEPGQQNTGELFF
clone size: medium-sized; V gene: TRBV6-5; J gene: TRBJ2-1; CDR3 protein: CASSFGGSGGAIEAHNEQFF